The present entry profiles one T cell receptor beta chain with its context. Which antigen it targets is not known. The record originates from a study of CXCR3-negative and CXCR3-positive naive CD8 T cells (dated by TCRdb to about 2019). At the level of the whole study: In total, 120 million to 150 million TRB reads were obtained, which works out to roughly 1.5 +/- 0.3 million reads per library. Data from around ten donors, pooled across two independent experiments, went into the diversity and physicochemical repertoire analyses. TRBV-TRBJ cluster analysis included naive subsets from several donors and memory cells from 3 donors.

The data were produced on a NextSeq 550. The Human TCR Profiling Kit (MiLaboratory) was used to prepare UMI-labeled 5' RACE TRB cDNA libraries. The full amount of extracted RNA was used for cDNA synthesis, and the full amount of resulting cDNA was used for PCR amplification. The libraries were made side by side, with each library going through the same number of PCR cycles. Regarding the original processing steps: MIGEC and MiXCR extracted about 53,000 +/- 10,000 unique UMI-labeled TRB cDNA molecules per library, requiring at least two reads per UMI. On average, about 40,000 +/- 10,000 functional in-frame TRB CDR3 nucleotide clonotypes lacking stop codons were found per library. After downsampling to 5000 UMI-labeled TRB molecules per sample, diversity metrics such as normalized Shannon-Wiener and Chao1 were calculated in VDJtools. VDJtools was used to calculate clonotype-size-weighted physicochemical properties of the central five CDR3 residues, namely interaction energy, strength, volume and Kidera factor 4. The reads, reprocessed by TCRdb, yield one row per CDR3 protein sequence and no DNA. These V and J calls are TCRdb output, not the study's own analysis. The sample's table covers about 98,000 distinct CDR3 sequences. The ten largest clonotypes hold around 0.99% of the sample.

CDR1 and CDR2 are drawn from the germline V gene (reference sequence): MNHEY, SMNVEV. The CDR3, from cysteine to phenylalanine, totals 15 residues. Only the protein is on record. The research as a whole found: Naive CXCR3-negative and CXCR3-positive cells from the same donor showed similar TRBV-TRBJ usage, whereas memory cells showed distinct patterns. Freshly isolated PBMCs were used for most assays because CXCR3 expression went down partially after cryopreservation. Because surface CD5, which is linked to self-reactivity in mice, was comparable between the naive subsets, TCR interaction strength was also inferred from TRB CDR3 physicochemical properties. TRB CDR3s from CXCR3-positive naive cells showed higher hydrophobicity (lower Kidera factor 4), lower energy, and higher strength and volume indices than CXCR3-negative naive cells. Comparably high repertoire diversity was found in both naive subsets, whereas much lower repertoire diversity was found in memory CD8+ T cells.

Each CD8+ T cell subset was flow-sorted in triplicate, with fewer than 350,000 cells per subset placed directly into RLT lysis buffer. To keep memory contaminants out, a stringent definition of naive CD8+ T cells was applied: CD45RO-CCR7+CD27+CD95-. Using standard density gradient centrifugation, peripheral blood mononuclear cells were isolated from buffy coats. Naive CXCR3-negative and CXCR3-positive CD8+ T cells were flow-sorted using a FACSAria III. Total RNA was extracted from sorted cells with an RNeasy Mini Kit. The receptor comes from a human donor in good health. Some clones in this sample may be carry-over from other donors' samples. The sample consisted of naive CXCR3+ CD8+ T cells from blood. Sample cell subset or site, as interpreted from the label and publication: CD45RO-CCR7+CD27+CD95- naive CD8+ T cells expressing CXCR3 (TNR3+). The receptor chain draws on TRBV27 and TRBJ1-1. The CDR3 loop reads CASSHRGGVSTEAFF.